The present T cell receptor beta chain was sequenced within a study of CD8 T cells in Susac syndrome. Reverse transcription used roughly 0.45 to 1 ug RNA and random hexamers. One entry per CDR3 protein, called by TCRdb with MiXCR from the immunoSEQ multiplex PCR reads. The table lists approximately 120,000 distinct CDR3 sequences, around 90% of them singletons, with about 0.14% in the top ten. Germline-derived CDR1 and CDR2 are SGHTS and YDEGEE. This CDR3 spans 15 amino acids. Losses at the gene ends were 5 bases for V and 10 bases for J; bases not matched to a gene: 15. FACS was used to enrich TEMRA cells, whereas the CD8+ and CD4+ T cells were obtained by negative isolation.

This chain uses TRBV5-8 with TRBJ2-1, with 7 bases aligning to TRBD1. The sequence was obtained from a human donor in good health. Material: CD4+ T cells from PBMCs. CDR3: CASSSGIQGFGEQFF. In nucleotides, the CDR3 is TGTGCCAGCAGTTCTGGGATACAGGGGTTTGGGGAGCAGTTCTTC.